This T cell receptor beta chain derives from a study of OX40 agonist ivuxolimab in advanced cancers. Study overall: Ivuxolimab, an antibody that agonizes OX40 (CD134), was administered to the patients.

This CDR3 has 14 residues. The germline V and J ends were trimmed by 6 bases and 6 bases, with 14 bases remaining between them. CDR1 is SGHAT, CDR2 FQDESV, per germline (reference sequence). Sequencing was performed with immunoSEQ multiplex PCR; in TCRdb, only in-frame clones are kept and a portion is missing. The sample carries about 94,000 clones, around nine tenths recorded once. The sequenced sample was CD4+ or CD8+ T cells sorted from blood, obtained in a trial of the OX40 agonist ivuxolimab. This TCR came from an adult with an advanced solid tumor such as melanoma, head and neck, liver or kidney cancer. V gene TRBV11-1 combines with J gene TRBJ2-2, with D perhaps given as TRBD1 or TRBD2 (5 bases each). The CDR3 region is CASSFGAQSGELFF. CDR3 bases: TGTGCCAGCAGTTTCGGGGCCCAGTCCGGGGAGCTGTTTTTT.